A selection of T cell receptor beta chains follows, all from one sample in a study of shared clonotypes between healthy human individuals. Assay: immunoSEQ multiplex PCR; the TCRdb copy retains only in-frame clones and omits some. The sample lists about 700,000 clones, 90% to 95% occurring once. The sequencing input was naive CD8+ T cells sorted from blood. The receptors stem from a man aged 25-45 years in good health. Both conserved end residues are part of each CDR3. A D gene is named only where the DNA matches it firmly. Clone size is given for some rows only: seen once, a few or many times, or a class if the clone is expanded.

TRBJ2-7,NA,NA,TRBV28,TGTGCCAGCGGATCTGTTTACGAGCAGTACTTC,CASGSVYEQYF
TRBJ2-3,TRBD2,NA,TRBV4-3,TGCGCCAGCAGCCAAGGTAGCGGGAGGGCAGATACGCAGTATTTT,CASSQGSGRADTQYF
TRBJ2-5,NA,NA,TRBV28,TGTGCCAGCAGAAGCCTAGGGCAAGAGACCCAGTACTTC,CASRSLGQETQYF
TRBJ2-7,TRBD2,NA,TRBV6-4,TGTGCCAGCAGCACCGGGACTAGCGGGATGGGGAGCTACGAGCAGTACTTC,CASSTGTSGMGSYEQYF
TRBJ2-5,NA,NA,TRBV6-5,TGTGCCAGCAGTCCTTGGCCCGCCCGCCAAGAGACCCAGTACTTC,CASSPWPARQETQYF
TRBJ2-1,NA,NA,TRBV9,TGTGCCAGCAGCGCAAACTACCCAACACAGGGCGATGAGCAGTTCTTC,CASSANYPTQGDEQFF
TRBJ1-5,NA,NA,TRBV28,TGTGCCAGCAGTTTCGGGGCCCAGCATTTT,CASSFGAQHF
TRBJ2-2,NA,NA,TRBV27,TGTGCCAGCAGTTTCGGGATTAACACCGGGGAGCTGTTTTTT,CASSFGINTGELFF
TRBJ1-4,TRBD1,NA,TRBV7-6,TGTGCCAGCAGCCGAGGGACAGGGGGCTATGAAAAACTGTTTTTT,CASSRGTGGYEKLFF
TRBJ1-3,TRBD1,NA,TRBV7-6,TGTGCCAGCAGCTTTAGTTCTTGGGCGACAGGGGACTCTGGAAACACCATATATTTT,CASSFSSWATGDSGNTIYF
TRBJ2-7,TRBD1,NA,TRBV10-3,TGTGCCATCAGTGACCTCGGGCAGGGGGTACACCCAGGCTACGAGCAGTACTTC,CAISDLGQGVHPGYEQYF
TRBJ1-1,TRBD1,NA,TRBV29-1,TGCAGCGAAATCGGACAGGGACGGGAAGCTTTCTTT,CSEIGQGREAFF
TRBJ2-5,TRBD2,NA,TRBV7-6,TGTGCCAGCAGCTATGGGACTAGCGGCCAAGAGACCCAGTACTTC,CASSYGTSGQETQYF
TRBJ2-3,NA,once,TRBV4-1,TGCGCCAGCAGTTTCAGGGGGGGAAGGAACACAGATACGCAGTATTTT,CASSFRGGRNTDTQYF
TRBJ1-5,NA,NA,TRBV7-2,TGTGCCAGCAGCCCAAGACAGGACCCTACCTATAGCAATCAGCCCCAGCATTTT,CASSPRQDPTYSNQPQHF
TRBJ2-2,NA,NA,TRBV4-1,TGCGCCAGCAGCCAAGATGTACAGGCCGGGGAGCTGTTTTTT,CASSQDVQAGELFF
TRBJ1-3,NA,NA,TRBV7-8,TGTGCCAGCAGCTTTCGCTCTGACAGCATGGGAGGAAACACCATATATTTT,CASSFRSDSMGGNTIYF
TRBJ2-7,NA,NA,TRBV20-1,TGCAGTGCTAGTGGTGGGTACGAGCAGTACTTC,CSASGGYEQYF
TRBJ1-4,TRBD1,NA,TRBV2,TGTGCCAGCAGCGGCACCGGGACAGATGCAGCAACTAATGAAAAACTGTTTTTT,CASSGTGTDAATNEKLFF
TRBJ2-2,NA,NA,TRBV7-9,TGTGCCAGCAGCCCATTCACTGGGAACACCGGGGAGCTGTTTTTT,CASSPFTGNTGELFF
TRBJ2-1,TRBD1,NA,TRBV27,TGTGCCAGCAGTTTCCGGACAGGGTACAATGAGCAGTTCTTC,CASSFRTGYNEQFF
TRBJ2-3,TRBD2,NA,TRBV9,TGTGCCAGCAGCACAAGGACTAGCCCTAGCACAGATACGCAGTATTTT,CASSTRTSPSTDTQYF
TRBJ2-3,NA,NA,TRBV16,TGTGCCAGCAGCCAATTAGGCGGCAGCTCCACAGATACGCAGTATTTT,CASSQLGGSSTDTQYF
TRBJ1-1,NA,NA,TRBV7-2,TGTGCCAGCAGCTCCACCGTAAGGGGACTCACTGAAGCTTTCTTT,CASSSTVRGLTEAFF
TRBJ2-7,TRBD2,few,TRBV6-5,TGTGCCACTACGACTAGCGGGTCCTACGAGCAGTACTTC,CATTTSGSYEQYF
TRBJ2-5,NA,few,TRBV6-5,TGTGCCAGCAGTTCCCTGGGGGCAGGGGAGACCCAGTACTTC,CASSSLGAGETQYF
TRBJ2-5,TRBD2,NA,TRBV5-1,TGCGCCAGCAGCTTGGCGGTAGCGGGAGGTGGAGAGACCCAGTACTTC,CASSLAVAGGGETQYF
TRBJ1-5,TRBD1,NA,TRBV4-3,TGCGCCAGCAGCCAAGATTACAGGGGGCTTGGCAATCAGCCCCAGCATTTT,CASSQDYRGLGNQPQHF
TRBJ1-2,TRBD1,NA,TRBV29-1,TGCAGCGTTGCGGGGACAGGGATAGGCTATGGCTACACCTTC,CSVAGTGIGYGYTF
TRBJ2-7,TRBD2,NA,TRBV28,TGTGCCAGCAGCCCTAGGTTAGCGGGCGTAACCTACGAGCAGTACTTC,CASSPRLAGVTYEQYF
TRBJ2-7,NA,NA,TRBV7-9,TGTGCCAGCAGCTTAAACAGACCTTACGAGCAGTACTTC,CASSLNRPYEQYF
TRBJ2-5,TRBD2,many,TRBV15,TGTGCCACCAGCCATATAGCGGGAGAGACCCAGTACTTC,CATSHIAGETQYF
TRBJ2-5,TRBD1,few,TRBV28,TGTGCCAGCAGTTCACCGGGACAGGGACAAGAGACCCAGTACTTC,CASSSPGQGQETQYF
TRBJ2-3,NA,NA,TRBV5-1,TGCGCCAGCAGCTTGGATTTCACTGGGGCTTTCTTTACAGATACGCAGTATTTT,CASSLDFTGAFFTDTQYF
TRBJ2-7,NA,NA,TRBV7-2,TGTGCCAGCAGCCAGCGGGGAAGGGGGTTGGGGGAGCAGTACTTC,CASSQRGRGLGEQYF
TRBJ2-1,NA,NA,TRBV6-1,TGTGCCAGCAGTGAAAATGGGGGATATGAGCAGTTCTTC,CASSENGGYEQFF
TRBJ2-5,NA,NA,TRBV7-9,TGTGCCAGCAGCCCCCAAACCGAGCAGGGGAGAAGAGGGACCCAGTACTTC,CASSPQTEQGRRGTQYF
TRBJ2-1,TRBD2,NA,TRBV9,TGTGCCAGCAGCGTATCCTTAGCGGGAGGACCTGACCACAATGAGCAGTTCTTC,CASSVSLAGGPDHNEQFF
TRBJ2-6,NA,NA,TRBV6-1,TGTGCCAGCAGTGAAGCGCAGTGGCAGGGGCTTTCCTCTGGGGCCAACGTCCTGACTTTC,CASSEAQWQGLSSGANVLTF
TRBJ2-1,NA,NA,TRBV27,TGTGCCAGCAGTCGACTCACCTACAATGAGCAGTTCTTC,CASSRLTYNEQFF
TRBJ2-1,NA,NA,TRBV27,TGTGCCAGCAGTTTATTGGGGGGGACATACAATGAGCAGTTCTTC,CASSLLGGTYNEQFF
TRBJ2-1,NA,NA,TRBV29-1,TGCAGCGCTTGGTCGAACAATGAGCAGTTCTTC,CSAWSNNEQFF
TRBJ2-1,TRBD1,NA,TRBV5-1,TGCGCCAGCAGCTTGGCCACAGGGGGAGATGAGCAGTTCTTC,CASSLATGGDEQFF
TRBJ2-7,NA,NA,TRBV7-9,TGTGCCAGCAGCTTAGGTCAGAACTACGAGCAGTACTTC,CASSLGQNYEQYF
TRBJ2-5,TRBD2,NA,TRBV7-2,TGTGCCAGCAGCTCCCCCCTAGCGGGAGAGGAGACCCAGTACTTC,CASSSPLAGEETQYF
TRBJ2-1,NA,once,TRBV7-9,TGTGCCAGCAGCAACCCTCTGGGGGGCGATGAGCAGTTCTTC,CASSNPLGGDEQFF
TRBJ2-6,TRBD1,NA,TRBV14,TGTGCCAGCAGCGACCTCGGGACAGGGGGAGTTGGGGCCAACGTCCTGACTTTC,CASSDLGTGGVGANVLTF
TRBJ1-5,NA,NA,TRBV7-8,TGTGCCAGCAGCTTAGCGTCGGGGGGAAGGAATCAGCCCCAGCATTTT,CASSLASGGRNQPQHF
TRBJ2-5,TRBD2,once,TRBV6-4,TGTGCCAGCAGTGAATCTCTAGCGGGGCAAGAGACCCAGTACTTC,CASSESLAGQETQYF
TRBJ2-7,NA,NA,TRBV21-1,TGTGCCAGCAGCAGCCACCGGGACAGGGGGATTGCTGAACAGAACTACGAGCAGTACTTC,CASSSHRDRGIAEQNYEQYF
TRBJ2-7,TRBD2,NA,TRBV11-2,TGTGCCAGCACCCACGGACTAGCGGGCACCTACGAGCAGTACTTC,CASTHGLAGTYEQYF
TRBJ1-1,NA,NA,TRBV7-9,TGTGCCAGCAGCTTAAAACTCCCCCCGTACCCCCATGAAGCTTTCTTT,CASSLKLPPYPHEAFF
TRBJ2-3,TRBD2,NA,TRBV28,TGTGCCAGCAGCCCCGGGACTATTACAGATACGCAGTATTTT,CASSPGTITDTQYF